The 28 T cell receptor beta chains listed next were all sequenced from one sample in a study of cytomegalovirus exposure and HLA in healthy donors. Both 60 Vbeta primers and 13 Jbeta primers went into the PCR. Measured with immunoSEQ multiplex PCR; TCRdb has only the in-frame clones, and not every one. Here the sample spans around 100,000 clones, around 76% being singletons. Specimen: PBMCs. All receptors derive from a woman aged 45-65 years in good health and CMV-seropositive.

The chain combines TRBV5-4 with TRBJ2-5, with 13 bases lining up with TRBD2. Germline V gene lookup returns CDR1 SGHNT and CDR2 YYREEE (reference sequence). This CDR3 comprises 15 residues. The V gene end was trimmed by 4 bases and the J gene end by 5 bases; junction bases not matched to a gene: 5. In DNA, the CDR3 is TGTGCCAGCAGCCCCGCGACTAGCGGGAGGGAGACCCAGTACTTC. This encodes CASSPATSGRETQYF.

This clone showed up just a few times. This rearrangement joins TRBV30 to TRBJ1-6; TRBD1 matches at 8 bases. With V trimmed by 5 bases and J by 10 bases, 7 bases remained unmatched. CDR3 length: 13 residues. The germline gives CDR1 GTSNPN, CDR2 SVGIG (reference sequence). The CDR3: CAWAGQERSPLHF. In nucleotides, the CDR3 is TGTGCCTGGGCGGGACAGGAGAGATCACCCCTCCACTTT.

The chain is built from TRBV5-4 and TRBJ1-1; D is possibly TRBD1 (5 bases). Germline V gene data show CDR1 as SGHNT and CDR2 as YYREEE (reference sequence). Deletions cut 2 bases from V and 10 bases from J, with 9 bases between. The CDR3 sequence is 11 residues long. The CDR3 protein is CASSFQGRAFF. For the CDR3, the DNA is TGTGCCAGCAGCTTTCAGGGAAGAGCTTTCTTT.

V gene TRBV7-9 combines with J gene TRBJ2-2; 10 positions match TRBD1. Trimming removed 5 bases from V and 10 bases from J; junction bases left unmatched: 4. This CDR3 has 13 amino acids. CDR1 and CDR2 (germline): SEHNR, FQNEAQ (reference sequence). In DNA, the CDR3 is TGTGCCAGCAGCCAGGGACAGGGGAAGGAGCTGTTTTTT. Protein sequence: CASSQGQGKELFF.

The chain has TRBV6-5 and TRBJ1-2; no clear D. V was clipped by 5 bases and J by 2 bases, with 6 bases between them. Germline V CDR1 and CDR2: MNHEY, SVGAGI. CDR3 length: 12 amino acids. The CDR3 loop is CASSTRNYGYTF. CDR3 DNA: TGTGCCAGCAGTACCAGGAACTATGGCTACACCTTC.

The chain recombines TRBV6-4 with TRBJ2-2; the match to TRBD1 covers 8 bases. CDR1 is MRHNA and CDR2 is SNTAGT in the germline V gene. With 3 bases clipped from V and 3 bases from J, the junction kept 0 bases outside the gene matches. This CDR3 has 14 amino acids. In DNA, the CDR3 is TGTGCCAGCAGTGAGACAGGGGACACCGGGGAGCTGTTTTTT. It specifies CASSETGDTGELFF.

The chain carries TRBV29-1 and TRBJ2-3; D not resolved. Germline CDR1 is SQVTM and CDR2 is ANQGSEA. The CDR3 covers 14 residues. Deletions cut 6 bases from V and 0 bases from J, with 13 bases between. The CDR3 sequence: CSVHAAESTDTQYF. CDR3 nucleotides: TGCAGCGTCCACGCCGCGGAGAGCACAGATACGCAGTATTTT.

The CDR3 coding sequence is TGCGCCAGCAGCTTGGCCGGGGGGGGCGCTTTCTTT. Protein sequence: CASSLAGGGAFF. The V gene is TRBV5-1, the J gene TRBJ1-1; a weak D match, TRBD1 (6 bases). CDR3 size: 12 residues. Germline lookup yields CDR1 SGHRS and CDR2 YFSETQ. V was cut by 0 bases and J by 11 bases, with 11 bases left in between.

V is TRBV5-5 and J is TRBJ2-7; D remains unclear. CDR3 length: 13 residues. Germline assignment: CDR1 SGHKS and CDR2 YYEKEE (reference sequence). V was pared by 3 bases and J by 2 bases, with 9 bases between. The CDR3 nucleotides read TGTGCCAGCAGCTCCCGACAAGCCTACGAGCAGTACTTC. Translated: CASSSRQAYEQYF.

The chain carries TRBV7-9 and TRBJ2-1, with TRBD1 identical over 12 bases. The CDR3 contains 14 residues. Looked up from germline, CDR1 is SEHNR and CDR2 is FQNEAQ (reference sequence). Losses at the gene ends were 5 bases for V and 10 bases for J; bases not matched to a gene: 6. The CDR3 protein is CASSDGTGGQEQFF. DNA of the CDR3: TGTGCCAGCAGCGACGGGACAGGGGGCCAGGAGCAGTTCTTC.

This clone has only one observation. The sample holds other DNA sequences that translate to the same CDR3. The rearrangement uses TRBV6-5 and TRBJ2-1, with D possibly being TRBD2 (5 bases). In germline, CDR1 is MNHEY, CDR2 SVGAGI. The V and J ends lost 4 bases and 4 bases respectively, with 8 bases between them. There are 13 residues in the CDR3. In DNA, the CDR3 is TGTGCCAGCAGTTCGGGAACTTACAATGAGCAGTTCTTC. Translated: CASSSGTYNEQFF.

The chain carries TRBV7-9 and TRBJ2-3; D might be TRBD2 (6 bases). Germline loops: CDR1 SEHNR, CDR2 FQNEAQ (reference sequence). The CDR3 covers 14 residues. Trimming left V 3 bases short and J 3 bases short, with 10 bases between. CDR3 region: CASSFEGTTDTQYF. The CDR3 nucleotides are TGTGCCAGCAGCTTTGAGGGGACTACAGATACGCAGTATTTT.

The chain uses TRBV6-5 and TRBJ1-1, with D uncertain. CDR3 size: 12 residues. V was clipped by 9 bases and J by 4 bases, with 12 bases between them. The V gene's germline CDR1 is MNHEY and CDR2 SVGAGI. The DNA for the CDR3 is TGTGCCAGTTATTTACGGGGCACTGAAGCTTTCTTT. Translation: CASYLRGTEAFF.

The CDR3 sequence is CASSLSGQVRSYNEQFF. The CDR3 nucleotides read TGTGCCAGCAGTTTATCGGGACAGGTCCGCTCCTACAATGAGCAGTTCTTC. V and J are TRBV27 and TRBJ2-1, with 8 bases identical to TRBD1. Trimming cost V 0 bases and J 0 bases; bases outside gene matches: 4. The CDR3 loop spans 17 amino acids. Germline V gene sequence: CDR1 MNHEY, CDR2 SMNVEV (reference sequence).

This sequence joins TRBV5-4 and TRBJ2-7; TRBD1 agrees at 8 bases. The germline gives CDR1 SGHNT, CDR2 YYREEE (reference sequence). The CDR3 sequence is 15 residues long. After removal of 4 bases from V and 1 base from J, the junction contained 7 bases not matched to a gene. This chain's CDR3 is CASSPAGGLSYEQYF. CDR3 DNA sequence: TGTGCCAGCAGCCCCGCAGGGGGCTTGTCCTACGAGCAGTACTTC.

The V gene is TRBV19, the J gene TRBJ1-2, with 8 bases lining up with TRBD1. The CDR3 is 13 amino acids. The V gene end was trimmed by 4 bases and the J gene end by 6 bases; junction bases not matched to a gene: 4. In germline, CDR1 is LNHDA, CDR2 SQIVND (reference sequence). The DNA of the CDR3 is TGTGCCAGTAGTACAGGGGGCAGAGATGGCTACACCTTC. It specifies CASSTGGRDGYTF.

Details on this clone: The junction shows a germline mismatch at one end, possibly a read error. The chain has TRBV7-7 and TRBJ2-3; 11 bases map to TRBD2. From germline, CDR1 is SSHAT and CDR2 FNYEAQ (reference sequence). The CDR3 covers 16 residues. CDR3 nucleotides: TGTGCTAGCAGCCCGGGACTAGCGGAATACACAGATACGCAGTATTTT. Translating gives CASSPGLAEYTDTQYF.

DNA of the CDR3: TGTGCCAGCAGGGCCGGGGGTAGGGTCGGAACCTACGAGCAGTACTTC. Its protein product is CASRAGGRVGTYEQYF. The chain links TRBV5-4 to TRBJ2-7; TRBD2 is a possible D gene (6 bases). The germline V gene has CDR1 SGHNT and CDR2 YYREEE (reference sequence). This CDR3 spans 16 amino acids. V gave up 5 bases and J gave up 2 bases, with 20 bases separating them.

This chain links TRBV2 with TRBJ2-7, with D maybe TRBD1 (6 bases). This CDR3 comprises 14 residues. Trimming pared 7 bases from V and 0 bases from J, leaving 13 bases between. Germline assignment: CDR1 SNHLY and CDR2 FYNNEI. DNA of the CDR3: TGTGCCAGCAACCGGGACAAGAGCTCCTACGAGCAGTACTTC. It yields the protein CASNRDKSSYEQYF.

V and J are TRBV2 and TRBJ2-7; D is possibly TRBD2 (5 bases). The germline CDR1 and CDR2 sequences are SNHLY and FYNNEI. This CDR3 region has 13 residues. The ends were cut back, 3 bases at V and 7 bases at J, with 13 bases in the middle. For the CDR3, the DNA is TGTGCCAGCAGTGACCCCGCGTGGAGGGAGCAGTACTTC. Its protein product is CASSDPAWREQYF.

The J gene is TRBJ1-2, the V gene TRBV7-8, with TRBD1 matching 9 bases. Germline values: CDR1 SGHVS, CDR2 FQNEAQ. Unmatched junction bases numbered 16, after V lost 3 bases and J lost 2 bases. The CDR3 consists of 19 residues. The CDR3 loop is CASSFSRLQGGTGNYGYTF. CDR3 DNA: TGTGCCAGCAGCTTTTCCCGACTGCAGGGCGGGACAGGGAACTATGGCTACACCTTC.

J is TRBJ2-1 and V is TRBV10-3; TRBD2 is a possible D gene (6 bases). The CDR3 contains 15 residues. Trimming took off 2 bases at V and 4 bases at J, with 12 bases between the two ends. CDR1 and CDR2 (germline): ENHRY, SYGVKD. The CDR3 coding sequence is TGTGCCATCAGTGAGGGGACTTCTTCGTACAATGAGCAGTTCTTC. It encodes CAISEGTSSYNEQFF.

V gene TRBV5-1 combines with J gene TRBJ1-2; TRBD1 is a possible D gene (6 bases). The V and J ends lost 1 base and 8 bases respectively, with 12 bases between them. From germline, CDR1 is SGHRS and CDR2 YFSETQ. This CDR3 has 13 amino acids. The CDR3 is CASSLSGGRGYTF. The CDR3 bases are TGCGCCAGCAGCTTGTCGGGGGGCCGGGGCTACACCTTC.

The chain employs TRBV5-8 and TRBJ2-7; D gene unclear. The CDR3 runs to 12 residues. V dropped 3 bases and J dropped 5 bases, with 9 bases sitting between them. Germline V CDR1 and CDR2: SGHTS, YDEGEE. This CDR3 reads CASSSPPDEQYF. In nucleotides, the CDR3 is TGTGCCAGCAGCTCCCCCCCAGACGAGCAGTACTTC.

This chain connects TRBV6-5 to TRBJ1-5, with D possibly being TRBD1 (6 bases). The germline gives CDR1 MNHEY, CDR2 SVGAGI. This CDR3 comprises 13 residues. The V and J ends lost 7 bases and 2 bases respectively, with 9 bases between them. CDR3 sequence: CASKQGGNQPQHF. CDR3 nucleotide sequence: TGTGCCAGCAAACAGGGAGGCAATCAGCCCCAGCATTTT.

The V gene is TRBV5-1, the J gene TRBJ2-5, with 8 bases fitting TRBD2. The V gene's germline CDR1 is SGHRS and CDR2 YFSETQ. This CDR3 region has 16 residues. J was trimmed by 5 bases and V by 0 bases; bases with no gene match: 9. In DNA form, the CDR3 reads TGCGCCAGCAGCTTGGGCCGGGGGGGAACAGGCGAGACCCAGTACTTC. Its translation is CASSLGRGGTGETQYF. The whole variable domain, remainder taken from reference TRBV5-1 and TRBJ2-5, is KAGVTQTPRYLIKTRGQQVTLSCSPISGHRSVSWYQQTPGQGLQFLFEYFSETQRNKGNFPGRFSGRQFSNSRSEMNVSTLELGDSALYLCASSLGRGGTGETQYFGPGTRLLVL.

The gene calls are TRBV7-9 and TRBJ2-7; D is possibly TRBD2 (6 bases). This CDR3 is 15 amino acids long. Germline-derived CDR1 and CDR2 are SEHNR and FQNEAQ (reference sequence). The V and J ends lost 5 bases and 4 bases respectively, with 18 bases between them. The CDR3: CASSPIQRSGYEQYF. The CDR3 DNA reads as TGTGCCAGCAGCCCCATCCAGCGGAGCGGGTACGAGCAGTACTTC.

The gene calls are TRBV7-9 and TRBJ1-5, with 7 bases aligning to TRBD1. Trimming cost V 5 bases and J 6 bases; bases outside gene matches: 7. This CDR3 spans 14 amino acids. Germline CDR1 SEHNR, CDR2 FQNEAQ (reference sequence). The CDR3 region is CASSQGGVGQPQHF. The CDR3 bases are TGTGCCAGCAGCCAAGGGGGCGTGGGTCAGCCCCAGCATTTT.